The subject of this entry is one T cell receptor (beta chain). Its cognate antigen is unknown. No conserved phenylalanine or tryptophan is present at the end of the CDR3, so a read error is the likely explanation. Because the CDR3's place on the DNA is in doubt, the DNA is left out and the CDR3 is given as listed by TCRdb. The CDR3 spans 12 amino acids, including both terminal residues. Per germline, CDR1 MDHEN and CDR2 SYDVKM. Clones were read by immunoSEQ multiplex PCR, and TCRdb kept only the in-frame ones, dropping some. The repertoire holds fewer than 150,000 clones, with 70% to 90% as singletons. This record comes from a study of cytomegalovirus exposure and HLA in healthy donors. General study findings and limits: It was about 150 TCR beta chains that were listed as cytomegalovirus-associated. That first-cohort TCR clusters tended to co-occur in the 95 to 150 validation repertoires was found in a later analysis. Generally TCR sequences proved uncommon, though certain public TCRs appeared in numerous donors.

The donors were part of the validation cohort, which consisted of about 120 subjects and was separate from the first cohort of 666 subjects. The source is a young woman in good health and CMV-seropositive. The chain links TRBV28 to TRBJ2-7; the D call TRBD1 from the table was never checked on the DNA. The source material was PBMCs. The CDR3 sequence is CASSPNPDRKDL.